These T cell receptor beta chains were read from a single sample in a study of blood T cell repertoires in COVID-19. Some clones are missing from TCRdb's copy, which holds only in-frame ones; the method was immunoSEQ multiplex PCR. The sample contains about 55,000 clones, 80% to 85% of which appear only once. The source material was peripheral blood. Receptor source: a woman between 55 and 75 years old with acute or convalescent COVID-19. The CDR3 runs from the conserved cysteine through the conserved F or W. The D gene is left open where the match is weak. The size of a clone is reported for some rows only, either as once, few or many, or as a class for expanded clones.

.	TRBV18	TRBJ1-1	.	TGTGCCAGCTCACTCCGCCAGGGGACGAACACTGAAGCTTTCTTT	CASSLRQGTNTEAFF
.	TRBV6-5	TRBJ1-2	few	TGTGCCAGCAGTTTGAAAACAGGGATCTATGGCTACACCTTC	CASSLKTGIYGYTF
.	TRBV5-6	TRBJ2-7	once	TGTGCCAGCAGCTTGGGTCGGGTAAACTACGAGCAGTACTTC	CASSLGRVNYEQYF
.	TRBV6-5	TRBJ2-5	.	TGTGCCAGCAGAGTTCAGGGTTTACAGACCCAGTACTTC	CASRVQGLQTQYF
.	TRBV5-4	TRBJ1-1	.	TGTGCCAGCAGCTTGTCGGGGACAAGAGATGAAGCTTTCTTT	CASSLSGTRDEAFF
.	TRBV5-1	TRBJ1-6	.	TGCGCCAGCAGCCGACAAAATTCACCCCTCCACTTT	CASSRQNSPLHF
TRBD1	TRBV27	TRBJ2-1	few	TGTGCCAGCAGCTCCCTCCGTGGGACAGGTAGCAATGAGCAGTTCTTC	CASSSLRGTGSNEQFF
.	TRBV12-3/TRBV12-4	TRBJ1-2	.	TGTGCCAGCAGCCCACAGGACTATGGCTACACCTTC	CASSPQDYGYTF
TRBD1	TRBV6-5	TRBJ1-6	.	TGTGCCAGCAGCCCACAGGGGAAGGGGTCACCCCTCCACTTT	CASSPQGKGSPLHF
.	TRBV7-2	TRBJ2-7	once	TGTGCCAGCAGATTAGTGACGGGTAGGTCGGGCGAGCAGTACTTC	CASRLVTGRSGEQYF
TRBD1	TRBV15	TRBJ2-7	.	TGTGCCACCAGCCCCCGGGACAGGGACAGGTACGAGCAGTACTTC	CATSPRDRDRYEQYF
.	TRBV27	TRBJ1-1	.	TGTGCCAGCAGTTTATCACAAGGACACTATAGGGTAGCTTTCTTT	CASSLSQGHYRVAFF
TRBD2	TRBV6-5	TRBJ2-5	.	TGTGCCAGCAGAAATAGCGGGTCCTTGGAAGAGACCCAGTACTTC	CASRNSGSLEETQYF
.	TRBV5-1	TRBJ2-1	.	TGCGCCAGCAGCTTGGCTCGGGCGGGTCACAATGAGCAGTTCTTC	CASSLARAGHNEQFF
TRBD1	TRBV24-1	TRBJ1-5	few	TGTGCCACCAGTGATGTCCGGGACAGGGGGCCCCAGCCCCAGCATTTT	CATSDVRDRGPQPQHF
TRBD1	TRBV28	TRBJ2-1	.	TGTGCCTCAAAGAAGACAGGGTCCTACAATGAGCAGTTCTTC	CASKKTGSYNEQFF
.	TRBV19	TRBJ2-2	once	TGTGCCAGTAGTACCTCCGGGGTACTCACCGGGGAGCTGTTTTTT	CASSTSGVLTGELFF
.	TRBV7-9	TRBJ2-1	.	TGTGCCAGCAGCTTATCTATCTCCTACAATGAGCAGTTCTTC	CASSLSISYNEQFF
TRBD1	TRBV6-6	TRBJ2-2	.	TGTGCCAGCAGTCCAACAGGGGCGAACACCGGGGAGCTGTTTTTT	CASSPTGANTGELFF
.	TRBV19	TRBJ1-4	.	TGTGCCAGTAGTACTCAGGAAAAACTGTTTTTT	CASSTQEKLFF
.	TRBV7-3	TRBJ1-4	.	TGTGCCAGCAGCTTACGCGCAGGCCCGAGAGTCGAAAAACTGTTTTTT	CASSLRAGPRVEKLFF
.	TRBV28	TRBJ2-7	.	TGTGCCAGCAGTTTGGCCACAGGGTACGAGCAGTACTTC	CASSLATGYEQYF
TRBD2	TRBV4-2	TRBJ2-4	few	TGTGCCAGCAGCCGCGGACTAGCGGGAAGCCATATAGCCAAAAACATTCAGTACTTC	CASSRGLAGSHIAKNIQYF
.	TRBV2	TRBJ2-7	few	TGTGCCAGCAGTCCACAAGGAGGGCCCACCTACGAGCAGTACTTC	CASSPQGGPTYEQYF
.	TRBV6-4	TRBJ2-2	.	TGTGCCAGCAGTGAAGGCGGGACGAACACCGGGGAGCTGTTTTTT	CASSEGGTNTGELFF
TRBD2	TRBV6-1	TRBJ2-1	.	TGTGCCAGCAGTGAAGTCCTAGCGGGGACCTCCTACAATGAGCAGTTCTTC	CASSEVLAGTSYNEQFF
TRBD1	TRBV5-4	TRBJ1-1	.	TGTGCCAGCAGCGGGGACAGGGGCGCTGAAGCTTTCTTT	CASSGDRGAEAFF
TRBD2	TRBV9	TRBJ2-5	.	TGTGCCAGCAGCGTCGGGACTAGCCGTTTTGGAGAGACCCAGTACTTC	CASSVGTSRFGETQYF
TRBD1	TRBV7-9	TRBJ2-3	once	TGTGCCAGCAGCTTAACAAACAGGGGGCGCAGCGGGCAGCAGTATTTT	CASSLTNRGRSGQQYF
.	TRBV5-1	TRBJ2-2	.	TGCGCCAGCAGCGGGATACAGGCGAACACCGGGGAGCTGTTTTTT	CASSGIQANTGELFF
TRBD1	TRBV5-4	TRBJ1-6	.	TGTGCCAGCAGTACAGGGGCGATCTATAATTCACCCCTCCACTTT	CASSTGAIYNSPLHF
.	TRBV7-8	TRBJ2-5	.	TGTGCCAGCAGCTTAGCGATTAACGTAACCTTCCGGTTAGAGACCCAGTACTTC	CASSLAINVTFRLETQYF
TRBD1	TRBV2	TRBJ1-5	few	TGTGCCAGCAGAGGGACAGTCAATCAGCCCCAGCATTTT	CASRGTVNQPQHF
.	TRBV2	TRBJ2-6	.	TGTGCCAGCAGTCCGAGACTGATCTCTGGGGCCAACGTCCTGACTTTC	CASSPRLISGANVLTF
TRBD1	TRBV29-1	TRBJ1-2	.	TGCAGCGTTGTTCTGGCAGGGGGGCGGAATGGCTACACCTTC	CSVVLAGGRNGYTF
.	TRBV18	TRBJ2-7	few	TGTGCCAGCTCACCACCGAGTACCCAGGGGCGGTACGAGCAGTACTTC	CASSPPSTQGRYEQYF
TRBD1	TRBV12-3/TRBV12-4	TRBJ1-1	.	TGTGCCAGCACCTTGACAGGGGCCCCTGAAGCTTTCTTT	CASTLTGAPEAFF
TRBD1	TRBV3-1/TRBV3-2	TRBJ1-2	.	TGTGCCAGCAGTAAAAGAGGGGGAAGGGCAGGGGGCAGGAATGGCTACACCTTC	CASSKRGGRAGGRNGYTF
.	TRBV3-1/TRBV3-2	TRBJ1-2	.	TGTGCCAGCAGCAAAAATTCATATGGCTACACCTTC	CASSKNSYGYTF
.	TRBV4-2	TRBJ1-1	few	TGTGCCAGCAGCCAAGCTTCAATAGGGGTTACGAACACTGAAGCTTTCTTT	CASSQASIGVTNTEAFF
TRBD1	TRBV7-2	TRBJ1-4	.	TGTGCCAGCAGCTTTGGGACAGCCGCTGAAAAACTGTTTTTT	CASSFGTAAEKLFF
.	TRBV30	TRBJ1-6	.	TGTGCCTGGAAAGGCACCTCTAGCTCCTATAATTCACCCCTCCACTTT	CAWKGTSSSYNSPLHF
.	TRBV18	TRBJ2-3	.	TGTGCCAGCTCCCAGGGGGGCAGAACGCAGTATTTT	CASSQGGRTQYF
TRBD2	TRBV2	TRBJ2-5	.	TGTGCCAGCAGTGGGGGCGGGGGTCACTCAAGCCAGGAGACCCAGTACTTC	CASSGGGGHSSQETQYF
TRBD1	TRBV5-4	TRBJ2-3	.	TGTGCCAGCAGCCCTGGCCGGGACAGGCGGGTAGATACGCAGTATTTT	CASSPGRDRRVDTQYF
.	TRBV6-1	TRBJ1-5	.	TGTGCCAGCAGTGAACACCAGTATCAGCCCCAGCATTTT	CASSEHQYQPQHF
.	TRBV3-1/TRBV3-2	TRBJ1-1	.	TGTGCCAGCAGCCAAGCCGGAACTGGGTTCTCCCTTGGGGCAGCTTTCTTT	CASSQAGTGFSLGAAFF
TRBD1	TRBV7-3	TRBJ2-6	few	TGTGCCAGCAGTCCCCTCCGGGACAGGATCTCTGGGGCCAACGTCCTGACTTTC	CASSPLRDRISGANVLTF
TRBD2	TRBV5-5	TRBJ2-3	.	TGTGCCAGCAGCTTGACTGGGACTAGCGCGGCAGATACGCAGTATTTT	CASSLTGTSAADTQYF